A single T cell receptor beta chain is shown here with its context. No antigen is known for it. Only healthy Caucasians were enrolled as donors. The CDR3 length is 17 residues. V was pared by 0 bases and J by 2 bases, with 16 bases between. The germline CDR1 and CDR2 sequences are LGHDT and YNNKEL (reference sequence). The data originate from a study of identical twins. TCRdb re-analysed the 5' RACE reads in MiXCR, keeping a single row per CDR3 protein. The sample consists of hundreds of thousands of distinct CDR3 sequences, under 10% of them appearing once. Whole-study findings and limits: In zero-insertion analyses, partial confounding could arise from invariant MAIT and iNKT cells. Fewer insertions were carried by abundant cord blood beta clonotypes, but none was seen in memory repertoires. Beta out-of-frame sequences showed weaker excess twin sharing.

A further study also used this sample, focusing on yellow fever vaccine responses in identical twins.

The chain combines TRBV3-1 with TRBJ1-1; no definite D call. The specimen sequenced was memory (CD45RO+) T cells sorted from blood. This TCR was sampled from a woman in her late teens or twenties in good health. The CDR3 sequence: CASSQDIFSLGNTEAFF. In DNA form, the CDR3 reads TGTGCCAGCAGCCAAGACATTTTCTCACTGGGCAACACTGAAGCTTTCTTT.